This TCR beta chain was found in a study of PD-1 blockade in mismatch repair-deficient tumors. Study-level background: All were previously treated, progressing patients with some twelve mismatch repair-deficient cancer types. Study-level points and caveats: Rapid post-treatment expansion, then contraction, generally preceding radiologic response, marked tumor-resident clones.

PCR or immunohistochemistry showed mismatch repair deficiency in every enrolled patient. The TCR-sequenced patients were a few responders to pembrolizumab. Method: immunoSEQ multiplex PCR; TCRdb's copy keeps in-frame clones and lacks some. The sample shows around 25,000 clones, less than 85% of them seen only once. This CDR3 has 16 residues. The germline V gene encodes CDR1 KGHSH and CDR2 LQKENI. The J segment lost 4 bases and the V segment lost 6 bases, leaving 8 bases of the junction unmatched. On this clone itself: Its antigen is unidentified.

This TCR came from an adult with mismatch repair-deficient cancer. The source material was PBMCs, sampled before pembrolizumab treatment. The chain couples TRBV18 to TRBJ2-7, with 14 positions matching TRBD2. The CDR3, as DNA: TGTGCCAGCTCCGAAACCGGGACTAGCGGGAGTTACGAGCAGTACTTC. Its translation is CASSETGTSGSYEQYF.